This is a list of T cell receptor beta chains from one sample in a study of blood T cell repertoires in COVID-19. Sequencing used immunoSEQ multiplex PCR; TCRdb keeps in-frame clones, though not all of them. The sample includes 100,000 to 150,000 clones, around 76% seen only once; the top ten take under 3%. What was sequenced was peripheral blood. The receptors were gathered from a man aged 70 or older with acute or convalescent COVID-19. CDR3s include the opening cysteine and the closing phenylalanine or tryptophan. A D gene is named only where the DNA matches it firmly. Clone sizes are given selectively: once, few, many, or a class where the clone is expanded.

>NA|TRBV5-1|TRBD1|TRBJ1-1
CASRTGDSEAFF
TGCGCCAGCAGGACAGGGGACTCTGAAGCTTTCTTT
>NA|TRBV7-3|TRBD2|TRBJ2-3
CASSLKGLAGSPDTQYF
TGTGCCAGCAGCTTAAAAGGTCTAGCGGGGTCGCCAGATACGCAGTATTTT
>NA|TRBV7-9|NA|TRBJ1-2
CASSARQDYTF
TGTGCCAGCAGCGCCCGACAGGACTACACCTTC
>NA|TRBV6-5|TRBD1|TRBJ2-4
CASLDRVGNIQYF
TGTGCCAGCTTGGACAGGGTTGGAAACATTCAGTACTTC
>NA|TRBV9|NA|TRBJ1-1
CASSPDGMNTEAFF
TGTGCCAGCAGCCCGGACGGGATGAACACTGAAGCTTTCTTT
>NA|TRBV24-1|TRBD1|TRBJ1-3
CATSTGFGNTIYF
TGTGCCACCTCGACAGGGTTTGGAAACACCATATATTTT
>few|TRBV5-1|TRBD1|TRBJ1-1
CASSLGQGMGTEAFF
TGCGCCAGCAGCTTGGGACAGGGAATGGGCACTGAAGCTTTCTTT
>NA|TRBV12-3/TRBV12-4|NA|TRBJ1-5
CASSIRENQPQHF
TGTGCCAGCAGTATTCGGGAGAATCAGCCCCAGCATTTT
>NA|TRBV9|NA|TRBJ2-3
CASSPDRDSPTDTQYF
TGTGCCAGCAGCCCCGATAGGGACTCCCCCACAGATACGCAGTATTTT
>NA|TRBV28|NA|TRBJ1-5
CASRRQVSNQPQHF
TGTGCCAGCAGGAGACAGGTTAGCAATCAGCCCCAGCATTTT
>NA|TRBV29-1|NA|TRBJ2-3
CSVEEDPGITDTQYF
TGCAGCGTTGAAGAAGATCCGGGGATCACAGATACGCAGTATTTT
>NA|TRBV3-1/TRBV3-2|TRBD2|TRBJ2-4
CASSQGSAGGPKNIQYF
TGTGCCAGCAGCCAAGGCTCGGCGGGGGGGCCTAAAAACATTCAGTACTTC
>NA|TRBV18|NA|TRBJ1-1
CASSPLEGQWTEAFF
TGTGCCAGCTCACCACTGGAAGGACAGTGGACTGAAGCTTTCTTT
>NA|TRBV7-6|TRBD1|TRBJ1-2
CASSLSFGTPGQGVQSYTF
TGTGCCAGCAGCTTATCGTTCGGCACTCCGGGACAGGGAGTCCAGTCCTACACCTTC
>NA|TRBV3-1/TRBV3-2|NA|TRBJ2-7
CASSQWGEDEQYF
TGTGCCAGCAGCCAGTGGGGGGAGGACGAGCAGTACTTC
>NA|TRBV19|TRBD1|TRBJ1-2
CASSLTGGVNYGYTF
TGTGCCAGTAGTCTCACAGGGGGTGTGAACTATGGCTACACCTTC
>NA|TRBV7-3|NA|TRBJ1-1
CASSPIGQSEAFF
TGTGCCAGCAGCCCCATCGGACAGTCTGAAGCTTTCTTT
>once|TRBV3-1/TRBV3-2|NA|TRBJ1-6
CASSQYNNSPLHF
TGTGCCAGCAGCCAGTACAATAATTCACCCCTCCACTTT
>NA|TRBV9|NA|TRBJ2-3
CASSVTGSTSTDTQYF
TGTGCCAGCAGCGTCACAGGATCCACTAGCACAGATACGCAGTATTTT
>NA|TRBV10-3|NA|TRBJ2-1
CATGTNRFEQFF
TGTGCCACAGGGACAAACAGGTTTGAGCAGTTCTTC
>NA|TRBV9|TRBD1|TRBJ1-1
CASSVYRTGNTEAFF
TGTGCCAGCAGCGTTTACCGGACAGGGAACACTGAAGCTTTCTTT
>NA|TRBV5-1|NA|TRBJ1-3
CASGTGVTGNTIYF
TGCGCCAGCGGGACGGGGGTCACTGGAAACACCATATATTTT
>once|TRBV6-5|TRBD2|TRBJ2-1
CASSPGLEYNEQFF
TGTGCCAGCAGCCCGGGACTAGAGTACAATGAGCAGTTCTTC
>NA|TRBV3-1/TRBV3-2|TRBD2|TRBJ2-1
CASSPVAGGLFF
TGTGCCAGCAGCCCCGTAGCGGGGGGGCTGTTCTTC
>NA|TRBV4-3|NA|TRBJ1-4
CASSQDRAGNEKLFF
TGCGCCAGCAGCCAAGATAGGGCAGGGAATGAAAAACTGTTTTTT
>NA|TRBV4-2|TRBD2|TRBJ2-5
CASSLSGAQETQYF
TGTGCCAGCAGCCTCAGCGGGGCCCAAGAGACCCAGTACTTC
>NA|TRBV18|NA|TRBJ2-3
CASSPGGQVTDTQYF
TGTGCCAGCTCACCGGGGGGGCAGGTCACAGATACGCAGTATTTT
>NA|TRBV30|TRBD1|TRBJ2-7
CAWAGTDSYEQYF
TGTGCCTGGGCAGGGACAGATTCCTACGAGCAGTACTTC
>NA|TRBV7-9|NA|TRBJ2-1
CASSLVVDTRRGDEQFF
TGTGCCAGCAGCTTAGTTGTGGACACCCGAAGGGGCGATGAGCAGTTCTTC
>NA|TRBV7-2|TRBD2|TRBJ2-4
CASSRTSGGGKNIQYF
TGTGCCAGCAGCCGGACTAGCGGGGGTGGAAAAAACATTCAGTACTTC
>NA|TRBV18|TRBD1|TRBJ1-5
CASSTGTAPQRQPQHF
TGTGCCAGCTCAACTGGGACAGCACCGCAGCGGCAGCCCCAGCATTTT
>NA|TRBV27|TRBD1|TRBJ2-1
CASSPPGQAYNEQFF
TGTGCCAGCAGCCCTCCGGGACAGGCCTACAATGAGCAGTTCTTC
>NA|TRBV11-3|NA|TRBJ1-2
CASSFDSYGYTF
TGTGCCAGCAGCTTCGACAGCTATGGCTACACCTTC
>NA|TRBV7-2|TRBD2|TRBJ2-3
CASSARLAPRGTDTQYF
TGTGCCAGCAGCGCCAGACTAGCTCCCCGGGGCACAGATACGCAGTATTTT
>NA|TRBV4-3|NA|TRBJ1-1
CASSQITSARVGEAFF
TGCGCCAGCAGCCAAATTACATCGGCCAGGGTGGGTGAAGCTTTCTTT
>NA|TRBV6-6|NA|TRBJ1-4
CASSTTTGPLFLFF
TGTGCCAGCAGTACTACGACAGGTCCCCTTTTCCTGTTTTTT
>NA|TRBV5-6|NA|TRBJ1-1
CASSHSRRRTEAFF
TGTGCCAGCAGCCACAGTAGGCGACGAACTGAAGCTTTCTTT
>NA|TRBV2|NA|TRBJ2-5
CASSELRDTEETQYF
TGTGCCAGCAGTGAACTTCGCGACACGGAAGAGACCCAGTACTTC
>NA|TRBV6-5|NA|TRBJ1-2
CASSLLAGVSDGYTF
TGTGCCAGCAGCCTCCTCGCAGGGGTTTCCGATGGCTACACCTTC
>once|TRBV7-2|TRBD1|TRBJ1-2
CASSFDRAMGYGYTF
TGTGCCAGCAGCTTTGACAGGGCCATGGGCTATGGCTACACCTTC
>NA|TRBV10-3|NA|TRBJ2-5
CAISGGDSQETQYF
TGTGCCATCTCGGGTGGGGACTCCCAAGAGACCCAGTACTTC
>NA|TRBV7-2|TRBD2|TRBJ2-1
CASNGMRGYNEQFF
TGTGCCAGCAACGGGATGCGGGGGTACAATGAGCAGTTCTTC
>NA|TRBV25-1|TRBD1|TRBJ1-2
CASSETTGVYGYTF
TGTGCCAGCAGTGAAACGACAGGGGTTTACGGCTACACCTTC
>NA|TRBV7-2|NA|TRBJ1-2
CASSLTAYGYTF
TGTGCCAGCAGCTTAACAGCCTATGGCTACACCTTC
>many|TRBV4-3|NA|TRBJ1-6
CASSQERQAWLANSPLHF
TGCGCCAGCAGCCAAGAAAGGCAGGCTTGGCTAGCTAATTCACCCCTCCACTTT
>NA|TRBV5-6|TRBD2|TRBJ2-1
CASSLELAGDNEQFF
TGTGCCAGCAGCTTGGAGCTAGCGGGGGACAATGAGCAGTTCTTC
>NA|TRBV4-3|NA|TRBJ2-1
CASSQDGVQGTSYNEQFF
TGCGCCAGCAGCCAAGATGGGGTTCAGGGTACATCCTACAATGAGCAGTTCTTC
>NA|TRBV11-3|TRBD2|TRBJ2-2
CASSRGAGELFF
TGTGCCAGCAGCCGGGGGGCCGGGGAGCTGTTTTTT
>few|TRBV19|NA|TRBJ1-5
CASSLATGSNQPQHF
TGTGCCAGTAGCCTTGCGACAGGTAGCAATCAGCCCCAGCATTTT
>NA|TRBV9|NA|TRBJ1-1
CASSPTQTVNTEAFF
TGTGCCAGCAGCCCTACCCAGACAGTGAACACTGAAGCTTTCTTT
>NA|TRBV4-2|NA|TRBJ1-1
CASSQVPGGNTEAFF
TGTGCCAGCAGCCAAGTGCCCGGAGGTAACACTGAAGCTTTCTTT
>NA|TRBV5-6|TRBD1|TRBJ2-3
CASSPLWTGESTDTQYF
TGTGCCAGCAGCCCCCTGTGGACAGGGGAAAGCACAGATACGCAGTATTTT
>many|TRBV5-1|TRBD1|TRBJ2-7
CASSLQGAYEQYF
TGCGCCAGCAGCTTACAGGGGGCGTACGAGCAGTACTTC